This TCR beta chain was sequenced for a study of blood T cell repertoires in COVID-19. Only in-frame clones appear in the TCRdb table, and some are missing; sequencing was by immunoSEQ multiplex PCR. Among roughly 190,000 clones listed, approximately 86% were seen once. The length of the CDR3 is 16 residues. Trimming pared 2 bases from V and 9 bases from J, leaving 17 bases between. Germline V gene sequence: CDR1 SGHTA, CDR2 FQGNSA. The chain recombines TRBV7-2 with TRBJ1-6, with D tentatively TRBD1 (5 bases). This clonotype was sampled from a man aged 70 or older with acute or convalescent COVID-19. The material sequenced was peripheral blood. The CDR3 region has the DNA TGTGCCAGCAGCTTAAGGGGCGCAGGGCAGGGTTCACCCCTCCACTTT. The encoded protein is CASSLRGAGQGSPLHF.